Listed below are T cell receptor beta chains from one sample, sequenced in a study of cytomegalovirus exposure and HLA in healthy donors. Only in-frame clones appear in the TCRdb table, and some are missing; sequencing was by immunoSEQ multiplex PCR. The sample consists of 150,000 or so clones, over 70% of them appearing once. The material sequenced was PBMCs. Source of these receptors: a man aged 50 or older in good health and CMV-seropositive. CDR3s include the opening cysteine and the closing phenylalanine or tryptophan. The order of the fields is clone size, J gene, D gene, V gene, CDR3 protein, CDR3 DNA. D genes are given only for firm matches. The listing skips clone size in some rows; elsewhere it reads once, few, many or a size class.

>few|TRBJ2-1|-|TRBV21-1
CASSAEGEVSNEQFF
TGTGCCAGCAGCGCAGAAGGGGAGGTGTCCAATGAGCAGTTCTTC
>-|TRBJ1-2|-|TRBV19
CASSMRTPLYGYTF
TGTGCCAGTAGTATGAGGACTCCCCTCTATGGCTACACCTTC
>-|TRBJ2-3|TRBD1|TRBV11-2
CASSPPYRGPDTQYF
TGTGCCAGCAGCCCCCCCTACAGGGGGCCAGATACGCAGTATTTT
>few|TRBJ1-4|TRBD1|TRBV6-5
CASSYSGTGAEKLFF
TGTGCCAGCAGTTATTCCGGGACAGGGGCGGAAAAACTGTTTTTT
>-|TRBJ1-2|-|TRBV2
CASSIQTNYGYTF
TGTGCCAGCAGTATTCAGACTAACTATGGCTACACCTTC
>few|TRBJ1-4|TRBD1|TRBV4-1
CASSQYTGTVEKLFF
TGCGCCAGCAGCCAATATACAGGGACAGTCGAAAAACTGTTTTTT
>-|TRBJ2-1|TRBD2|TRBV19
CASSILSGTYNEQFF
TGTGCCAGTAGTATACTCAGCGGGACCTACAATGAGCAGTTCTTC
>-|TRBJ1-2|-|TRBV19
CASSTKTGYGYTF
TGTGCCAGTAGTACCAAGACTGGCTATGGCTACACCTTC
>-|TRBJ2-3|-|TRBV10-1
CASSESRVVDTQYF
TGCGCCAGCAGTGAGTCGAGGGTGGTGGATACGCAGTATTTT
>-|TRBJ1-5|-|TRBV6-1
CASSEAHSSFPSNQSQHF
TGTGCCAGCAGTGAAGCTCACAGTTCTTTCCCTAGCAATCAGTCCCAGCATTTT
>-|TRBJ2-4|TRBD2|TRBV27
CASLAGGPRRAKNIQYF
TGTGCCAGCCTAGCGGGAGGGCCGCGGAGGGCGAAAAACATTCAGTACTTC
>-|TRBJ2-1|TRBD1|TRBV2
CASSVRQGAINEQFF
TGTGCCAGCAGTGTCAGACAGGGGGCAATCAATGAGCAGTTCTTC
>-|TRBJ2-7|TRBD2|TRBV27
CASSSIGGSGSREQYF
TGTGCCAGCAGTTCTATCGGGGGTAGCGGGAGCAGGGAGCAGTACTTC
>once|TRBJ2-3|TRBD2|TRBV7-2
CASSLTAGGTDTQYF
TGTGCCAGCAGCTTGACAGCGGGAGGAACAGATACGCAGTATTTT
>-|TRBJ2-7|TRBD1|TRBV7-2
CASSPSGTVNYEQYF
TGTGCCAGCAGCCCTTCCGGGACAGTCAACTACGAGCAGTACTTC
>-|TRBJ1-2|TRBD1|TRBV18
CASSPDGDSPGYTF
TGTGCCAGCTCACCAGATGGGGACAGTCCTGGCTACACCTTC
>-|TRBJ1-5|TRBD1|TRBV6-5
CASSPDRAAQPQHF
TGTGCCAGCAGTCCTGACAGGGCTGCTCAGCCCCAGCATTTT
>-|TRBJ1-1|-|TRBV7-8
CASSLGGHTEAFF
TGTGCCAGCAGCTTAGGTGGGCACACTGAAGCTTTCTTT
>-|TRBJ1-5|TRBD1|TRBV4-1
CASSPYAGTGVGNQPQHF
TGCGCCAGCAGCCCCTATGCCGGGACAGGGGTCGGCAATCAGCCCCAGCATTTT
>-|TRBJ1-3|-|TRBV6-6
CASSYSRVAGNTIYF
TGTGCCAGCAGTTACTCCAGGGTAGCAGGAAACACCATATATTTT
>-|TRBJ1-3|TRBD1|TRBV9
CASSASGTGSGNTIYF
TGTGCCAGCAGCGCATCCGGGACAGGGTCTGGAAACACCATATATTTT
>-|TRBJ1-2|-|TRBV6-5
CASSSTSTGGYGYTF
TGTGCCAGCAGTTCCACCTCGACAGGTGGCTATGGCTACACCTTC